These 16 T cell receptor beta chains originate from one sample sequenced in a study of cytomegalovirus exposure and HLA in healthy donors. The primer mix had 60 Vbeta and 13 Jbeta primers. Clones were sequenced by immunoSEQ multiplex PCR, and TCRdb holds only the in-frame ones, with some missing. Of fewer than 200,000 clones in the sample, 60% to 85% were seen once. Sequenced input: PBMCs. These receptors were collected from a middle-aged man in good health and CMV-seronegative.

The CDR3 loop is CASSPPSRETQYF. In DNA, the CDR3 is TGTGCCAGCTCACCACCGAGTCGAGAGACCCAGTACTTC. The chain has TRBV18 and TRBJ2-5; D call uncertain. The V gene lost 0 bases and the J gene lost 4 bases, with 6 bases spanning the gap. CDR1 and CDR2 (germline): KGHSH, LQKENI. This CDR3 spans 13 amino acids.

This clone occurred once. The V gene is TRBV6-5, the J gene TRBJ1-1; no reliable D call. Trimming took off 0 bases at V and 10 bases at J, with 12 bases between the two ends. CDR1 is MNHEY and CDR2 is SVGAGI in the germline V gene. The CDR3 has 13 amino acids. CDR3 amino acids: CASSYSLGIGAFF. The CDR3 DNA is TGTGCCAGCAGTTACTCACTCGGGATTGGAGCTTTCTTT.

The gene calls are TRBV25-1 and TRBJ2-2; D is possibly TRBD1 (6 bases). The V gene's germline CDR1 is MGHDK and CDR2 SYGVNS. Trimming took off 3 bases at V and 7 bases at J, with 9 bases between the two ends. This CDR3 is built from 13 residues. The CDR3 spells CASSDRGIGELFF. CDR3 in DNA: TGTGCCAGCAGTGATAGGGGGATCGGGGAGCTGTTTTTT. Complete variable domain (other parts from reference TRBV25-1 and TRBJ2-2): EADIYQTPRYLVIGTGKKITLECSQTMGHDKMYWYQQDPGMELHLIHYSYGVNSTEKGDLSSESTVSRIRTEHFPLTLESARPSHTSQYLCASSDRGIGELFFGEGSRLTVL.

The chain is built from TRBV7-6 and TRBJ1-5, with 11 bases fitting TRBD1. The CDR3 length is 16 residues. Germline V gives CDR1 SGHVS, CDR2 FNYEAQ. After removal of 2 bases from V and 8 bases from J, the junction contained 8 bases not matched to a gene. This chain's CDR3 is CASSLYKGTGGEPQHF. DNA for the CDR3: TGTGCCAGCAGCTTATATAAGGGGACAGGGGGGGAGCCCCAGCATTTT.

J is TRBJ2-2 and V is TRBV18; 7 bases map to TRBD2. The CDR3 is made up of 16 amino acids. Trimming took 2 bases from V and 6 from J; bases not matched to a gene: 9. CDR1 is KGHSH and CDR2 is LQKENI in the germline V gene. The CDR3 sequence: CASSPAPGLMAGELFF. CDR3 nucleotides: TGTGCCAGCTCACCAGCTCCGGGACTAATGGCCGGGGAGCTGTTTTTT.

This chain connects TRBV5-4 to TRBJ1-1; D might be TRBD1 (5 bases). CDR1 and CDR2 from the germline V gene are SGHNT and YYREEE (reference sequence). The CDR3 is made up of 15 amino acids. Trimming left V 4 bases short and J 5 bases short, with 18 bases between. In DNA, the CDR3 is TGTGCCAGCAGCAGTAAGACGGGACTGGAGACTGAAGCTTTCTTT. It translates to CASSSKTGLETEAFF.

The V gene is TRBV2, the J gene TRBJ2-7; TRBD2 might be the D (6 bases). V shed 8 bases and J shed 2 bases, with 13 bases lying between them. The CDR3 totals 13 residues. Germline CDR1 and CDR2: SNHLY and FYNNEI. Written as DNA, the CDR3 is TGTGCCAGCGGGGGGTCCCTACCCTACGAGCAGTACTTC. It codes for CASGGSLPYEQYF.

Concerning this clone: Compared with germline, one end of the junction differs, possibly owing to a read error. The chain recombines TRBV7-9 with TRBJ2-7, with D perhaps TRBD2 (5 bases). This CDR3 is built from 14 residues. Germline V lookup: CDR1 SEHNR, CDR2 FQNEAQ (reference sequence). The DNA of the CDR3 is TGTTCCAGCAGCTTAGGTCGGTCGGGAAATGAGCAGTACTTC. Protein sequence: CSSSLGRSGNEQYF.

The gene calls are TRBV2 and TRBJ1-2; D perhaps matches TRBD1 (5 bases). The CDR3 has 15 residues. Per germline, CDR1 SNHLY and CDR2 FYNNEI. Deletions cut 6 bases from V and 8 bases from J, with 22 bases between. In DNA form, the CDR3 reads TGTGCCAGCAGAACAGAATCGACAGATTCCATCGGCTACACCTTC. Translation: CASRTESTDSIGYTF. Full variable domain (rest looked up from reference TRBV2 and TRBJ1-2): EPEVTQTPSHQVTQMGQEVILRCVPISNHLYFYWYRQILGQKVEFLVSFYNNEISEKSEIFDDQFSVERPDGSNFTLKIRSTKLEDSAMYFCASRTESTDSIGYTFGSGTRLTVV.

The gene calls are TRBV11-2 and TRBJ2-1, with 12 bases identical to TRBD2. The CDR3 extends over 17 amino acids. The germline gives CDR1 SGHAT, CDR2 FQNNGV. V was clipped by 5 bases and J by 4 bases; unmatched bases: 9. CDR3 sequence reads: CASSREGTSGSYNEQFF. In nucleotides, the CDR3 is TGTGCCAGCAGCCGCGAGGGGACTAGCGGGTCTTACAATGAGCAGTTCTTC.

The chain carries TRBV2 and TRBJ1-4; 9 bases align to TRBD1. Trimming removed 7 bases from V and 6 bases from J; junction bases left unmatched: 3. CDR3 length: 13 residues. The V gene's germline CDR1 is SNHLY and CDR2 FYNNEI. CDR3 sequence reads: CASTGTGHEKLFF. CDR3 in DNA: TGTGCCAGCACGGGGACAGGGCATGAAAAACTGTTTTTT.

The table lists this clone with a few counts. The chain joins TRBV29-1 to TRBJ2-2; 8 bases match TRBD1. The CDR3 is 17 amino acids. Per the germline V gene, CDR1 is SQVTM and CDR2 is ANQGSEA. Losses at the gene ends were 7 bases for V and 5 bases for J; bases not matched to a gene: 18. As DNA, the CDR3 is TGCAGCGCCCAGGCAGGGGGCGAGTGGATTGGGACCGGGGAGCTGTTTTTT. It yields the protein CSAQAGGEWIGTGELFF.

There are a few counts of this clone. The rearrangement uses TRBV15 and TRBJ1-1; 7 bases align to TRBD1. The CDR3 has 15 amino acids. The trim removed 7 bases at V and 0 bases at J, leaving 8 bases unmatched. Germline V gene lookup returns CDR1 LNHNV and CDR2 YYDKDF (reference sequence). The CDR3 DNA reads as TGTGCCACCAACCAGGGGGAGTGGGTGAACACTGAAGCTTTCTTT. It codes for CATNQGEWVNTEAFF. Complete variable domain (other parts from reference TRBV15 and TRBJ1-1): DAMVIQNPRYQVTQFGKPVTLSCSQTLNHNVMYWYQQKSSQAPKLLFHYYDKDFNNEADTPDNFQSRRPNTSFCFLDIRSPGLGDTAMYLCATNQGEWVNTEAFFGQGTRLTVV.

The chain links TRBV7-2 to TRBJ2-7, with D tentatively TRBD2 (5 bases). CDR3 length: 15 residues. CDR1 SGHTA and CDR2 FQGNSA come from the germline V gene. Trimming left V 4 bases short and J 5 bases short, with 18 bases between. The CDR3 coding sequence is TGTGCCAGCAGCTACCAAGGACTTTTCCCTAACGAGCAGTACTTC. Its translation is CASSYQGLFPNEQYF.

The V and J genes are TRBV11-2 and TRBJ1-6, with TRBD1 as a possible D gene (6 bases). V dropped 6 bases and J dropped 6 bases, with 18 bases sitting between them. This CDR3 comprises 16 residues. Germline V gives CDR1 SGHAT, CDR2 FQNNGV. The CDR3 sequence is CASRSWTDRFNSPLHF. The CDR3 DNA sequence: TGTGCCAGCAGATCTTGGACAGACCGATTTAATTCACCCCTCCACTTT.

This clone occurred a few times. The chain recombines TRBV9 with TRBJ1-4; possible D gene TRBD1, 6 bases. The CDR3 sequence is 17 residues long. Trimming shortened V by 3 bases and J by 7 bases, and 22 bases separated the two germline ends. The germline V gene encodes CDR1 SGDLS and CDR2 YYNGEE. Here the CDR3 reads CASSATPSQGLGEKLFF. CDR3 nucleotide sequence: TGTGCCAGCAGCGCGACCCCCTCACAGGGATTGGGTGAAAAACTGTTTTTT. Complete variable domain (other parts from reference TRBV9 and TRBJ1-4): DSGVTQTPKHLITATGQRVTLRCSPRSGDLSVYWYQQSLDQGLQFLIQYYNGEERAKGNILERFSAQQFPDLHSELNLSSLELGDSALYFCASSATPSQGLGEKLFFGSGTQLSVL.